One and the same sample provided the 15 T cell receptor beta chains below, sequenced in a study of T-cell memory formation after mild COVID-19. TCRdb passed the 5' RACE reads through MiXCR, listing each CDR3 protein once. This table holds roughly 410,000 distinct CDR3 sequences, 20% to 25% found once. Sample: PBMCs or a T cell subset sorted from them (not recorded which). The receptors come from an adult woman who had mild COVID-19 (a few samples of this study predate the infection). Cell type and time point are not known.

In its sample, this clonotype was seen a few times. The chain combines TRBV20-1 with TRBJ2-7; the D gene is possibly TRBD2 (6 bases). From germline, CDR1 is DFQATT and CDR2 SNEGSKA (reference sequence). CDR3 size: 13 residues. Deletions cut 1 base from V and 3 bases from J, with 10 bases between. The CDR3 DNA reads TGCAGTGCTAGAGTCAGCGGGTTCTACGAGCAGTACTTC. The encoded protein is CSARVSGFYEQYF.

The CDR3 sequence: CASSTAVGRPDTQYF. In nucleotides, the CDR3 is TGTGCCAGCAGTACCGCGGTGGGGAGACCAGATACGCAGTATTTT. The chain employs TRBV12-3 or TRBV12-4 and TRBJ2-3; TRBD2 is a possible D gene (5 bases). The CDR3 has 15 residues. V lost 5 bases and J lost 4, with 16 bases in between.

The chain employs TRBV27 and TRBJ1-2; a possible D gene is TRBD1 (5 bases). The germline V gene has CDR1 MNHEY and CDR2 SMNVEV (reference sequence). The V gene lost 3 bases and the J gene lost 7 bases, with 15 bases spanning the gap. This CDR3 has 14 amino acids. The CDR3 nucleotides read TGTGCCAGCAGTTTTGACAGAACCCTTCGTGGCTACACCTTC. This sequence encodes CASSFDRTLRGYTF.

This clonotype came up many times. This chain links TRBV18 with TRBJ2-7; 11 positions agree with TRBD2. The CDR3 totals 14 residues. CDR1 is KGHSH and CDR2 is LQKENI in the germline V gene. Unmatched junction bases numbered 6, after V lost 6 bases and J lost 5 bases. The CDR3 DNA sequence: TGTGCCAGCTCTATACTAGCGGGAGCTCACGAGCAGTACTTC. It is translated as CASSILAGAHEQYF.

A few counts support this clonotype. This chain connects TRBV6-5 to TRBJ1-2; D is undetermined. This CDR3 has 14 residues. Trimming took off 0 bases at V and 3 bases at J, with 8 bases between the two ends. CDR1 and CDR2 from the germline V gene are MNHEY and SVGAGI. CDR3 DNA sequence: TGTGCCAGCAGTTACTCCGGAGGTGACTATGGCTACACCTTC. It yields the protein CASSYSGGDYGYTF.

The J gene is TRBJ2-2, the V gene TRBV12-3 or TRBV12-4, with 12 bases identical to TRBD2. CDR3 length: 16 amino acids. Losses at the gene ends were 6 bases for V and 7 bases for J; bases not matched to a gene: 9. This CDR3 reads CASSPTSGRANGELFF. Here the CDR3 DNA reads TGTGCCAGCAGCCCGACTAGCGGGAGAGCGAACGGGGAGCTGTTTTTT.

The V and J genes are TRBV20-1 and TRBJ2-5; D is perhaps TRBD1 or TRBD2 (5 bases each). The CDR3 has 15 amino acids. Germline CDR1 is DFQATT and CDR2 is SNEGSKA (reference sequence). V was trimmed by 3 bases and J by 4 bases, leaving 18 bases between them. The CDR3 nucleotides are TGCAGTGCTAGGGACCCTCGGGACGCCTCAGAGACCCAGTACTTC. This encodes CSARDPRDASETQYF.

This clonotype was picked up a small number of times. The genes are TRBV20-1 and TRBJ2-3; TRBD2 aligns across 7 bases. J gave up 1 base and V 5 bases, and 12 bases lay outside the gene matches. The CDR3 length is 16 residues. The germline V gene encodes CDR1 DFQATT and CDR2 SNEGSKA (reference sequence). In DNA, the CDR3 is TGCAGTGCTTGGGGGGGGACTTCCTATGGCACAGATACGCAGTATTTT. Translated: CSAWGGTSYGTDTQYF.

J is TRBJ2-1 and V is TRBV9, with a possible D match to TRBD1 (7 bases). Germline lookup yields CDR1 SGDLS and CDR2 YYNGEE. V lost 0 bases to trimming and J lost 7 bases, with 17 bases between them. CDR3 length equals 16 residues. CDR3 nucleotides: TGTGCCAGCAGCGTAGTGGCAGGGGGGTTGCAAAATGAGCAGTTCTTC. It codes for CASSVVAGGLQNEQFF.

This clonotype showed up many times. This chain connects TRBV25-1 to TRBJ2-7; a possible D gene is TRBD1 (6 bases). The CDR3 totals 12 residues. Germline V gene data show CDR1 as MGHDK and CDR2 as SYGVNS. Trimming removed 8 bases from V and 1 base from J, with 9 bases in between. CDR3 DNA: TGTGCCAGCTCAGGGGTTTCCTACGAGCAGTACTTC. Translation: CASSGVSYEQYF.

This clonotype was observed at least ten times. The V gene is TRBV7-9, the J gene TRBJ1-1; 11 bases line up with TRBD1. The trim removed 5 bases at V and 7 bases at J, leaving 9 bases unmatched. Germline assignment: CDR1 SEHNR and CDR2 FQNEAQ (reference sequence). This CDR3 comprises 15 residues. CDR3: CASSTPGQGVNEAFF. As DNA, the CDR3 is TGTGCCAGCAGCACACCGGGACAGGGGGTGAATGAAGCTTTCTTT.

In nucleotides, the CDR3 is TGTGCCAGCAAGGCTAGCGGGGGGCCGAATGGAGAGACCCAGTACTTC. Residues: CASKASGGPNGETQYF. This rearrangement joins TRBV6-1 to TRBJ2-5; 11 bases agree with TRBD2. The CDR3 loop spans 16 amino acids. Germline-derived CDR1 and CDR2 are MNHNS and SASEGT. J was trimmed by 4 bases and V by 7 bases; bases with no gene match: 11.

The table lists this clonotype with many counts. This chain links TRBV7-2 with TRBJ2-7; 9 bases align to TRBD2. The CDR3 has 15 residues. V shed 1 base, J shed 4 bases, and the junction held 5 bases outside the gene matches. Germline CDR1 and CDR2: SGHTA and FQGNSA. CDR3 sequence (DNA): TGTGCCAGCAGCTTAGGTGCTAGCGGGATTTACGAGCAGTACTTC. Protein: CASSLGASGIYEQYF.

This clonotype was seen more than once but under ten times. The V and J genes are TRBV30 and TRBJ1-2; 8 nucleotides agree with TRBD1. This CDR3 has 14 residues. J lost 3 bases, V lost 4 bases, and 7 bases had no gene match. The germline gives CDR1 GTSNPN, CDR2 SVGIG (reference sequence). The CDR3 loop reads CAWIRTGSYYGYTF. Written as DNA, the CDR3 is TGTGCCTGGATCCGGACAGGGAGTTACTATGGCTACACCTTC.

The chain combines TRBV20-1 with TRBJ2-2, with D perhaps TRBD1 (6 bases). CDR1 is DFQATT and CDR2 is SNEGSKA in the germline V gene (reference sequence). Trimming removed 4 bases at V and 5 bases at J, with 11 bases between. The CDR3 is 13 amino acids. The CDR3 spells CSAKDSWTGELFF. In DNA form, the CDR3 reads TGCAGTGCTAAGGACAGTTGGACCGGGGAGCTGTTTTTT.